Shown below are 7 T cell receptor beta chains from a single sample sequenced in a study of a mutant IDH1 vaccine in newly diagnosed glioma. This sample's time point: week 23, last vaccination. Each dose delivered 300 ug of mutant IDH1 20-mer peptide subcutaneously with imiquimod. These TCRs are of unknown antigen specificity. TCRdb's table, derived via immunoSEQ multiplex PCR, lists solely in-frame clones and lacks some. The sample carries under 85,000 clones, roughly 85% recorded once. This material consisted of PBMCs, taken from a glioma patient whose treatment included an IDH1 peptide vaccine. The receptors shown here come from a woman aged 45-65 years with glioma.

The J gene is TRBJ2-7, the V gene TRBV27; no definite D call. Trimming removed 6 bases at V and 1 base at J, with 7 bases between. The CDR3 is 12 amino acids. The V gene's germline CDR1 is MNHEY and CDR2 SMNVEV (reference sequence). Here the CDR3 reads CASRHSSYEQYF. The CDR3 nucleotides read TGTGCCAGCAGGCACTCGTCCTACGAGCAGTACTTC.

This clone has just a few counts. This rearrangement joins TRBV30 to TRBJ1-1; the D is unclear. Germline CDR1 reads GTSNPN; CDR2 reads SVGIG (reference sequence). Trimming shortened V by 3 bases and J by 1 base, and 3 bases separated the two germline ends. This CDR3 has 11 amino acids. CDR3 in amino acids: CAWRQNTEAFF. The CDR3 coding sequence is TGTGCCTGGAGACAGAACACTGAAGCTTTCTTT.

This chain links TRBV18 with TRBJ2-7, with D possibly being TRBD1 (6 bases). With 5 bases removed from V and 2 bases from J, the gap between germline ends came to 16 bases. Germline values: CDR1 KGHSH, CDR2 LQKENI. The CDR3 covers 15 residues. The CDR3 loop reads CASSGSWTATYEQYF. CDR3 DNA: TGTGCCAGCTCAGGGAGTTGGACAGCTACCTACGAGCAGTACTTC.

V usage is TRBV27 and J usage is TRBJ1-1; TRBD1 might be the D (6 bases). The CDR3 is 14 amino acids. V lost 5 bases and J lost 2, with 12 bases in between. The germline V gene encodes CDR1 MNHEY and CDR2 SMNVEV (reference sequence). This CDR3 reads CASSPRTENTEAFF. The CDR3 nucleotides read TGTGCCAGCAGTCCCAGGACAGAAAACACTGAAGCTTTCTTT.

The chain recombines TRBV9 with TRBJ2-3; the match to TRBD2 covers 7 bases. The CDR3 loop spans 16 amino acids. J was trimmed by 1 base and V by 0 bases; bases with no gene match: 5. In germline, CDR1 is SGDLS, CDR2 YYNGEE. CDR3 in DNA: TGTGCCAGCAGCGTAGAGAGAGCGGGACGCACAGATACGCAGTATTTT. As protein: CASSVERAGRTDTQYF.

The chain carries TRBV9 and TRBJ1-6, with a tentative D call TRBD1 (5 bases). Trimming took off 4 bases at V and 8 bases at J, with 13 bases between the two ends. CDR1 is SGDLS and CDR2 is YYNGEE in the germline V gene. CDR3 size: 14 residues. In DNA form, the CDR3 reads TGTGCCAGCAGCCCTGACGGAGGGGATTCACCCCTCCACTTT. Its translation: CASSPDGGDSPLHF.

The table lists this clone with a count of one. The chain employs TRBV4-1 and TRBJ2-7; 8 nucleotides match TRBD2. The CDR3 is 16 residues long. Germline CDR1 and CDR2: MGHRA and YSYEKL. Trimming at V came to 0 bases and at J to 2 bases, leaving 6 bases not matched to a gene. The CDR3: CASSQDLAGLTYEQYF. DNA for the CDR3: TGCGCCAGCAGCCAAGACTTAGCGGGGCTTACCTACGAGCAGTACTTC.